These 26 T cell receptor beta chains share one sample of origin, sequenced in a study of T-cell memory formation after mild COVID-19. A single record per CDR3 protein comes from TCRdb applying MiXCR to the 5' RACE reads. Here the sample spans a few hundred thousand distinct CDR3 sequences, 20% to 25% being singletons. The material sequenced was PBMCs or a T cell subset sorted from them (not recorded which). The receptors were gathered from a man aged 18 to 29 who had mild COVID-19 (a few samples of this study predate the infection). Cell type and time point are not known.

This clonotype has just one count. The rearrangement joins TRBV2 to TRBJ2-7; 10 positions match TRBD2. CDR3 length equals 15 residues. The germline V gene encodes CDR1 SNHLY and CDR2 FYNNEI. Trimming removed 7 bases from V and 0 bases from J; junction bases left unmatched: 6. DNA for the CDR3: TGTGCCAGCAAGGAACTAGCGGGAAACTCCTACGAGCAGTACTTC. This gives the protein CASKELAGNSYEQYF.

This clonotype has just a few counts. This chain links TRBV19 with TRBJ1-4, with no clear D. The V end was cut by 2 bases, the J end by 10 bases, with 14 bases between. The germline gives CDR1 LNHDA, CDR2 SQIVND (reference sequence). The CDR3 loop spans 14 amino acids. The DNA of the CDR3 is TGTGCCAGTAGTATATCTGCCGCAGAGGGAAAACTGTTTTTT. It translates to CASSISAAEGKLFF.

The CDR3 sequence: CASSGRLGNTIYF. CDR3 in DNA: TGTGCCAGCAGTGGACGGCTGGGGAACACCATATATTTT. V gene TRBV2 combines with J gene TRBJ1-3, with D unresolved. Trimming took off 4 bases at V and 7 bases at J, with 11 bases between the two ends. Germline CDR1 SNHLY, CDR2 FYNNEI. The CDR3 totals 13 residues.

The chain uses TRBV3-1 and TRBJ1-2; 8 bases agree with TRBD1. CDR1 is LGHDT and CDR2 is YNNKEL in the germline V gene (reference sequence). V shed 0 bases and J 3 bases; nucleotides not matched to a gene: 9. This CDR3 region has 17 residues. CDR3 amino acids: CASSQERTGPGDYGYTF. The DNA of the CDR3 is TGTGCCAGCAGCCAAGAGCGGACAGGGCCCGGCGACTATGGCTACACCTTC.

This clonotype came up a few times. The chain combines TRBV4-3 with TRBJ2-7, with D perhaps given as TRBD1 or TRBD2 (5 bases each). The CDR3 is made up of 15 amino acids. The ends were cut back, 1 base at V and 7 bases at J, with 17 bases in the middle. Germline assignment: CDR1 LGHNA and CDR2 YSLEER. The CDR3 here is CASSQVWGTSQEQYF. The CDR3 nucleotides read TGCGCCAGCAGCCAAGTCTGGGGGACCAGTCAGGAGCAGTACTTC.

CDR3 protein: CASSWTGRQNEQFF. The CDR3 DNA sequence: TGTGCCAGCAGTTGGACAGGGCGGCAAAATGAGCAGTTCTTC. The chain combines TRBV12-3 or TRBV12-4 with TRBJ2-1; TRBD1 aligns across 8 bases. V shed 4 bases, J shed 7 bases, and the junction held 6 bases outside the gene matches. The CDR3 totals 14 residues.

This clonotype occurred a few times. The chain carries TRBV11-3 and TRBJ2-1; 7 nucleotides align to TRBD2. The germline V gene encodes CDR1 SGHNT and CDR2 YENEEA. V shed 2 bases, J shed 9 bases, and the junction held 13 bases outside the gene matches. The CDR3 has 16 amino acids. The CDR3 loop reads CASSLSQSGGQGEQFF. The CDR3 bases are TGTGCCAGCAGCTTATCCCAGTCGGGGGGTCAGGGTGAGCAGTTCTTC. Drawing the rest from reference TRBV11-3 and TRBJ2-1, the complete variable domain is EAGVVQSPRYKIIEKKQPVAFWCNPISGHNTLYWYLQNLGQGPELLIRYENEEAVDDSQLPKDRFSAERLKGVDSTLKIQPAELGDSAVYLCASSLSQSGGQGEQFFGPGTRLTVL.

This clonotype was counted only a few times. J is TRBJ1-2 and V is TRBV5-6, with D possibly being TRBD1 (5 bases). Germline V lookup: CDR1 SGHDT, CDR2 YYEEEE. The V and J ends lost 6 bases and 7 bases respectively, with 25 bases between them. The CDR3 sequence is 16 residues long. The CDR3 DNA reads TGTGCCAGCACCCCTCCACCGGGACTTGGGGTTCGTGGCTACACCTTC. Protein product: CASTPPPGLGVRGYTF.

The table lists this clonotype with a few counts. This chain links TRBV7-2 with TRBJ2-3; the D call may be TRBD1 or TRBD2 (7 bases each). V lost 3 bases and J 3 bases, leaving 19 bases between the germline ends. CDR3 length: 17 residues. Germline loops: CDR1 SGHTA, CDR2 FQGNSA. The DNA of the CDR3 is TGTGCCAGCAGCTTCCAGGGGGGAGGGGAATGGACAGATACGCAGTATTTT. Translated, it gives CASSFQGGGEWTDTQYF.

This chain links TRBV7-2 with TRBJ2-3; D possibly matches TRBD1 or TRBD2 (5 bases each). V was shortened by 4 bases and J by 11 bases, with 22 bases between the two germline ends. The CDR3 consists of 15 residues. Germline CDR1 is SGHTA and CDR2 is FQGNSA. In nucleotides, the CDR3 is TGTGCCAGCAGCTACACCGGGACCCCCGCCTTTGGGCAGTATTTT. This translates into CASSYTGTPAFGQYF.

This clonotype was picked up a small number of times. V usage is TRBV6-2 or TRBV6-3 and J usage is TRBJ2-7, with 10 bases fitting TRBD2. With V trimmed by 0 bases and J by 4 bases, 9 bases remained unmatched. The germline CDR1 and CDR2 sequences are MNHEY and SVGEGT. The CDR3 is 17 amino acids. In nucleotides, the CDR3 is TGTGCCAGCAGTTACTCGACCAAGCGGGGGGGCTTGTACGAGCAGTACTTC. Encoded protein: CASSYSTKRGGLYEQYF.

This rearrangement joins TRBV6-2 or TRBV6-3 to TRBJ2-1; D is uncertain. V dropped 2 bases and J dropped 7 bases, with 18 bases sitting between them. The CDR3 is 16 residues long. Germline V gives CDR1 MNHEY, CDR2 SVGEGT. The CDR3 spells CASSYPPARPRNEQFF. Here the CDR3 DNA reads TGTGCCAGCAGTTACCCCCCGGCTAGGCCAAGGAATGAGCAGTTCTTC.

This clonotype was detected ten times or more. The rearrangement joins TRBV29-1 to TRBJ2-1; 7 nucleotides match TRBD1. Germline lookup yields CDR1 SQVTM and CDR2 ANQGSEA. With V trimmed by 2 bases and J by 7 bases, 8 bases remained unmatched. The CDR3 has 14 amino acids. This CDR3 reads CSVEPRQGSNEQFF. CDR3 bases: TGCAGCGTTGAACCCCGACAGGGCTCGAATGAGCAGTTCTTC.

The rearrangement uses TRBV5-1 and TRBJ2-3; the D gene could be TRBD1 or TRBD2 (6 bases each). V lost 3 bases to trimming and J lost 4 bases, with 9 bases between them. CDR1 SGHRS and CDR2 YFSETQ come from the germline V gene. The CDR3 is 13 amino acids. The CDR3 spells CASSWGAADTQYF. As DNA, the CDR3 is TGCGCCAGCAGCTGGGGGGCCGCAGATACGCAGTATTTT.

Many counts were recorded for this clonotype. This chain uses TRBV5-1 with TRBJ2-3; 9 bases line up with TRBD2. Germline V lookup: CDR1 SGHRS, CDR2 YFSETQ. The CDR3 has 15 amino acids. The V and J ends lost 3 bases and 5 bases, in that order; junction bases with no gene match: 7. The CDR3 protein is CASSSGGGGEDTQYF. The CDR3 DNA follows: TGCGCCAGCAGCTCTGGCGGGGGGGGCGAAGATACGCAGTATTTT.

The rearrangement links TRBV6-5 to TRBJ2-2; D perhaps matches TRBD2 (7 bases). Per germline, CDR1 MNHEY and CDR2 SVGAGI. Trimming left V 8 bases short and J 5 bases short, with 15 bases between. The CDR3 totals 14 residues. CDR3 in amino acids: CASFGGARTGELFF. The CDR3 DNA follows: TGTGCCAGCTTTGGGGGGGCGCGTACCGGGGAGCTGTTTTTT.

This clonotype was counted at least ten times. This CDR3 is CASSDSSGGATDTQYF. DNA for the CDR3: TGTGCCAGCAGTGACTCTAGCGGGGGGGCCACAGATACGCAGTATTTT. This rearrangement joins TRBV6-4 to TRBJ2-3; TRBD2 aligns across 11 bases. The CDR3 spans 16 residues. Germline V CDR1 and CDR2: MRHNA, SNTAGT. V lost 0 bases, J lost 2 bases, and 1 base stayed unmatched.

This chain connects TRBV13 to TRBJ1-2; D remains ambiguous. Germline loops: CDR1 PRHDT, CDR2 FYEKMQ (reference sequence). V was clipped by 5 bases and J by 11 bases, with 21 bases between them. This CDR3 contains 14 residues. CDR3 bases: TGTGCCAGCAGCATCGCCGGGCCATCTAGTGAGTACACCTTC. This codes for CASSIAGPSSEYTF.

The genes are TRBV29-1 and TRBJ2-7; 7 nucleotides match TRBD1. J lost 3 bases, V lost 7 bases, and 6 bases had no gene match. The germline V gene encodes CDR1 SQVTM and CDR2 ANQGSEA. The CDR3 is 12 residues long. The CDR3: CSAVGTVYEQYF. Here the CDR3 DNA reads TGCAGCGCTGTAGGGACAGTCTACGAGCAGTACTTC.

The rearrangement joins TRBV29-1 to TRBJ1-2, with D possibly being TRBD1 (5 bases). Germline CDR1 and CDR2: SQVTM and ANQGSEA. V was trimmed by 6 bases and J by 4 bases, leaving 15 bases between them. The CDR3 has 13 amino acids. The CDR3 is CSVTRAGLYGYTF. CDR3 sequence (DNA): TGCAGCGTCACAAGGGCAGGGCTCTATGGCTACACCTTC.

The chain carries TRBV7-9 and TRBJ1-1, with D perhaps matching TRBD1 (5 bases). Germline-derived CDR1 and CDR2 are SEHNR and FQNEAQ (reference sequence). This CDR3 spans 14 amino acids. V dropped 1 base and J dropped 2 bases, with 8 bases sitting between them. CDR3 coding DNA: TGTGCCAGCAGCTTAGATTGGGGCAACACTGAAGCTTTCTTT. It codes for CASSLDWGNTEAFF.

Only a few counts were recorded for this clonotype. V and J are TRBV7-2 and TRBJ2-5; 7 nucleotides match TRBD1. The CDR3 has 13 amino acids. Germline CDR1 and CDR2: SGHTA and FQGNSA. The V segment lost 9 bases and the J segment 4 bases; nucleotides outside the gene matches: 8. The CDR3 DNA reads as TGTGCCAGTAACAGGGGCGCCGGAGAGACCCAGTACTTC. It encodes CASNRGAGETQYF.

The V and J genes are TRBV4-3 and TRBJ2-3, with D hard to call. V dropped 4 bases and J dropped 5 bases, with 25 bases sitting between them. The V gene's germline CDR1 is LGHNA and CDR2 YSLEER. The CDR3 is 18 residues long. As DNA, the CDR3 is TGCGCCAGCAGCCGGGCCCTCCGACCTATCGTTGAGATAGATACGCAGTATTTT. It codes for CASSRALRPIVEIDTQYF.

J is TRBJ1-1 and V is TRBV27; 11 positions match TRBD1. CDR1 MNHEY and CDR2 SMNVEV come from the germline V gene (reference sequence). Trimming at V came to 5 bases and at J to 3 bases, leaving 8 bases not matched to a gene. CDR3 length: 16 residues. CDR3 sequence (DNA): TGTGCCAGCAGTCTACGGACAGGGGGCTTCGACACTGAAGCTTTCTTT. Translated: CASSLRTGGFDTEAFF.

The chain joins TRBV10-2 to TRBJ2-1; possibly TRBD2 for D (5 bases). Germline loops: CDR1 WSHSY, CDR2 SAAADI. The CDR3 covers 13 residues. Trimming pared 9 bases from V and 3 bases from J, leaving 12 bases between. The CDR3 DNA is TGCGCCAGTGCTGGGGAGATCTACAATGAGCAGTTCTTC. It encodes CASAGEIYNEQFF.

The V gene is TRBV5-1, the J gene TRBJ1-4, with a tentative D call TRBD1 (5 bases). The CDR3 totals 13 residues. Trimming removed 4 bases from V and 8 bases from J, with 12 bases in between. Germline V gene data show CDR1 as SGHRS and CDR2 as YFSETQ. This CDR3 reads CASSRGLGEKLFF. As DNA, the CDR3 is TGCGCCAGCAGCAGGGGACTGGGGGAAAAACTGTTTTTT.